These T cell receptor beta chains were read from a single sample in a study of T-cell reconstitution after alpha-beta-depleted transplantation in children. TCRdb passed the PCR reads through MiXCR, listing each CDR3 protein once. In the table there are some 440,000 distinct CDR3 sequences, about a sixth of which are singletons. The sequenced sample was PBMCs, mostly from graft donor cells, obtained 360 days after TCRalphabeta/CD19-depleted stem cell transplant. Receptor source: a boy younger than two who had a stem cell transplant for Wiskott-Aldrich syndrome, so the T cells may come from the graft donor. Both conserved end residues are part of each CDR3. A D gene is named only where the DNA matches it firmly. Part of the rows lack a size; the others show once, few, many or a class for expanded clones.

V	J	D	size	CDR3
TRBV12-3/TRBV12-4	TRBJ2-2	.	few	CASSPPKGTGELFF
TRBV12-3/TRBV12-4	TRBJ2-2	TRBD2	.	CASSGASGRARAGELFF
TRBV28	TRBJ1-6	TRBD1	.	CASSFFWDREDNSPLHF
TRBV5-5	TRBJ2-5	.	few	CASSLVIGETQYF
TRBV20-1	TRBJ2-5	.	few	CSATSRETQYF
TRBV3-1	TRBJ2-1	TRBD1	.	CASSQGSGGSYNEQFF
TRBV4-3	TRBJ1-6	.	many	CASSQEGGSPLHF
TRBV5-6	TRBJ2-1	.	.	CASSLDGGEQFF
TRBV10-1	TRBJ2-2	TRBD2	.	CASPGLAGERDTGELFF
TRBV10-3	TRBJ2-5	TRBD1	.	CAISESSGGQETQYF
TRBV21-1	TRBJ2-3	.	few	CASTPTLGLAEPDTQYF
TRBV6-2/TRBV6-3	TRBJ2-1	.	many	CASGATDYNEQFF
TRBV2	TRBJ2-2	.	.	CAFSFKARGLANTGELFF
TRBV6-1	TRBJ1-2	TRBD1	few	CASSLTGDGGYTF
TRBV4-2	TRBJ2-7	.	few	CASSQGRRLPSSYEQYF
TRBV5-6	TRBJ2-4	TRBD1	.	CASSFRDRGHIQYF
TRBV13	TRBJ2-1	.	.	CASSLKGPRGEQFF
TRBV28	TRBJ1-2	TRBD1	few	CASSPGQSGYTF
TRBV6-6	TRBJ2-4	.	.	CASIAKNIQYF
TRBV7-8	TRBJ2-3	.	.	CASSLLARGTDTQYF
TRBV3-1	TRBJ2-2	.	few	CASSQVSWNGELFF
TRBV29-1	TRBJ2-3	.	.	CSVFPGTDTQYF
TRBV6-6	TRBJ1-5	.	few	CASSQFGQPQHF
TRBV9	TRBJ2-7	.	.	CASSVGAQGYEQYF
TRBV20-1	TRBJ2-5	TRBD1	few	CSAGIRGQETQYF
TRBV3-1	TRBJ2-1	TRBD1	.	CASSQGRTGVSVNEQFF
TRBV20-1	TRBJ2-7	.	few	CSARDRGAYSEFYEQYF
TRBV20-1	TRBJ2-3	.	few	CSAPWAGRGIDTQYF
TRBV3-1	TRBJ2-1	TRBD2	few	CASSRWRLADPYNEQFF
TRBV12-3/TRBV12-4	TRBJ2-5	.	.	CASSFFTGRFRVETQYF
TRBV18	TRBJ2-5	.	.	CASSPRENYQETQYF
TRBV5-1	TRBJ2-3	TRBD2	.	CASSLVREGRWDTQYF
TRBV18	TRBJ2-7	TRBD1	few	CASSLISGTGSYEQYF
TRBV11-2	TRBJ2-2	TRBD2	few	CASSLGPLLLAGSNTGELFF
TRBV11-1	TRBJ2-5	.	.	CASSPTRGGGTGMKTQYF
TRBV4-1	TRBJ2-1	.	few	CASSQVRGPKFF
TRBV29-1	TRBJ2-5	.	.	CSAEGQAQETQYF
TRBV5-1	TRBJ1-1	.	few	CASSHGPMKGGRNTEAFF
TRBV10-3	TRBJ2-6	.	few	CAISTGSSGANVLTF
TRBV5-1	TRBJ2-5	.	few	CASSPDANRAQETQYF
TRBV10-3	TRBJ2-7	.	.	CAISDQIDNYEQYF
TRBV19	TRBJ2-6	TRBD1	few	CASSMNRGSGANVLTF